Each of the 21 T cell receptor beta chains below was sequenced from the same sample in a study of shared clonotypes between healthy human individuals. Libraries were prepared by immunoSEQ multiplex PCR; TCRdb keeps only in-frame clonotypes and omits some of them. The table has around 2,000,000 clones, about 94% seen once; the top ten hold roughly 1%. Terminally differentiated effector memory CD45RA+ cells were excluded by CCR7 positive selection of CD45RO-negative cells. The sample comprised naive CD8+ T cells sorted from blood. Receptors were obtained from a man aged 18 to 30 in good health.

This chain joins TRBV25-1 and TRBJ2-1; D may correspond to TRBD1 or TRBD2 (5 bases each). V lost 2 bases and J lost 4, with 12 bases in between. The CDR3 sequence is 15 residues long. Germline CDR1 and CDR2: MGHDK and SYGVNS. The CDR3 sequence: CASSEREGSYNEQFF. The CDR3 DNA follows: TGTGCCAGCAGTGAACGCGAGGGGTCGTACAATGAGCAGTTCTTC.

The J gene is TRBJ2-2, the V gene TRBV7-9; no reliable D call. Germline V gene sequence: CDR1 SEHNR, CDR2 FQNEAQ (reference sequence). Trimming removed 5 bases from V and 0 bases from J, with 13 bases in between. This CDR3 is built from 16 residues. The CDR3 DNA reads as TGTGCCAGCAGCCAGTGGATAGATACGAACACCGGGGAGCTGTTTTTT. Translated: CASSQWIDTNTGELFF.

J is TRBJ2-5 and V is TRBV7-9; 7 nucleotides align to TRBD1. Germline trimming cut 5 bases from V and 5 bases from J; bases unmatched to any gene: 5. There are 13 residues in the CDR3. In germline, CDR1 is SEHNR, CDR2 FQNEAQ (reference sequence). CDR3 region: CASSEGALETQYF. The CDR3 coding sequence is TGTGCCAGCAGCGAGGGGGCGCTGGAGACCCAGTACTTC.

The rearrangement joins TRBV30 to TRBJ1-2; D uncertain. This CDR3 region has 13 residues. The V end lost 4 bases, the J end lost 1 base, and 10 bases lay between the germline ends. Per germline, CDR1 GTSNPN and CDR2 SVGIG (reference sequence). CDR3 amino acids: CAWTPGGNYGYTF. The DNA of the CDR3 is TGTGCCTGGACCCCAGGTGGTAACTATGGCTACACCTTC. The full variable domain, its missing parts supplied by reference TRBV30 and TRBJ1-2, is SQTIHQWPATLVQPVGSPLSLECTVEGTSNPNLYWYRQAAGRGLQLLFYSVGIGQISSEVPQNLSASRPQDRQFILSSKKLLLSDSGFYLCAWTPGGNYGYTFGSGTRLTVV.

In the case of this clone: Sequence at one end of the junction differs from germline and may be a read error. The same CDR3 arises from other DNA sequences in this sample as well. The V call is TRBV11-3, the J call TRBJ2-3; D not certain. Germline CDR1 reads SGHNT; CDR2 reads YENEEA. CDR3 size: 13 residues. CDR3 DNA sequence: TGTGCCAGCAGCCGTGGGTCCACAGATACGCAATATTTT. Amino acid sequence: CASSRGSTDTQYF. The variable domain in full, with the rest retrieved from reference TRBV11-3 and TRBJ2-3, is EAGVVQSPRYKIIEKKQPVAFWCNPISGHNTLYWYLQNLGQGPELLIRYENEEAVDDSQLPKDRFSAERLKGVDSTLKIQPAELGDSAVYLCASSRGSTDTQYFGPGTRLTVL.

This clone was seen just once. This chain connects TRBV30 to TRBJ1-5, with D maybe TRBD1 (5 bases). Trimming took 5 bases from V and 1 from J, leaving 18 bases between them. There are 16 residues in the CDR3. CDR1 and CDR2 from the germline V gene are GTSNPN and SVGIG (reference sequence). CDR3 coding DNA: TGTGCCTGGCCACAGCCGGGGCTAGGGAGCAATCAGCCCCAGCATTTT. This encodes CAWPQPGLGSNQPQHF.

This rearrangement joins TRBV4-3 to TRBJ2-7, with a tentative D call TRBD2 (5 bases). Germline V lookup: CDR1 LGHNA, CDR2 YSLEER. V lost 4 bases and J lost 3, with 13 bases in between. This CDR3 spans 14 amino acids. CDR3 DNA sequence: TGCGCCAGCAGCCTCGGAAGGGCGGGCTACGAGCAGTACTTC. The encoded protein is CASSLGRAGYEQYF.

This clone is a singleton in its sample. This sequence joins TRBV18 and TRBJ1-4; a possible D gene is TRBD1 (5 bases). V shed 9 bases and J shed 7 bases, with 12 bases lying between them. The CDR3 is 12 amino acids. CDR1 is KGHSH and CDR2 is LQKENI in the germline V gene. As DNA, the CDR3 is TGTGCCAGTATCGATGGGGGTGAAAAACTGTTTTTT. This sequence encodes CASIDGGEKLFF.

The chain uses TRBV5-1 and TRBJ2-3, with a weak D call TRBD1 (6 bases). Germline CDR1 reads SGHRS; CDR2 reads YFSETQ. The CDR3 length is 17 residues. The V end lost 0 bases, the J end lost 3 bases, and 17 bases lay between the germline ends. The CDR3 here is CASSLVSLGAITDTQYF. The DNA for the CDR3 is TGCGCCAGCAGCTTGGTGAGCCTGGGGGCCATAACAGATACGCAGTATTTT.

The J gene is TRBJ2-7, the V gene TRBV10-2, with 10 bases identical to TRBD2. The germline V gene has CDR1 WSHSY and CDR2 SAAADI. V dropped 4 bases and J dropped 6; count of bases not matched to a gene: 9. CDR3 length: 15 residues. CDR3 sequence: CASSVTSGTMVEQYF. The CDR3, as DNA: TGCGCCAGCAGTGTAACTAGCGGGACTATGGTCGAGCAGTACTTC.

With respect to this clone: Different DNA sequences within this sample yield the same CDR3. The chain employs TRBV6-1 and TRBJ2-7; the D is unclear. The germline CDR1 and CDR2 sequences are MNHNS and SASEGT. The CDR3 is 10 amino acids. Trimming shortened V by 6 bases and J by 3 bases, and 3 bases separated the two germline ends. This CDR3 is CASSNYEQYF. DNA for the CDR3: TGTGCCAGCAGCAACTACGAGCAGTACTTC.

This sequence joins TRBV13 and TRBJ2-4; D is undetermined. CDR1 is PRHDT, CDR2 FYEKMQ, per germline (reference sequence). This CDR3 is 14 amino acids long. With 3 bases removed from V and 3 bases from J, the gap between germline ends came to 9 bases. CDR3 in DNA: TGTGCCAGCAGCTTGCTGGGCGACAAAAACATTCAGTACTTC. Protein sequence: CASSLLGDKNIQYF.

This chain connects TRBV7-9 to TRBJ2-7; D is perhaps TRBD2 (6 bases). V was shortened by 7 bases and J by 2 bases, with 18 bases between the two germline ends. The CDR3 has 15 amino acids. Germline CDR1 SEHNR, CDR2 FQNEAQ (reference sequence). CDR3 nucleotides: TGTGCCAGCACCACCGGGGGTGGCATCCCCTACGAGCAGTACTTC. Amino acid sequence: CASTTGGGIPYEQYF.

This clone occurred once. This sequence joins TRBV7-8 and TRBJ2-3; 7 bases agree with TRBD2. The CDR3 is 15 amino acids. V trimming: 3 bases; J trimming: 1 base; junction bases outside the gene matches: 4. Germline V gene lookup returns CDR1 SGHVS and CDR2 FQNEAQ. The CDR3 loop reads CASSFQAGGTDTQYF. The CDR3 DNA reads as TGTGCCAGCAGCTTCCAGGCGGGAGGCACAGATACGCAGTATTTT.

As concerns this clone: Within the sample, other DNA sequences also encode this same CDR3. This chain uses TRBV27 with TRBJ2-7; D gene unclear. Germline loops: CDR1 MNHEY, CDR2 SMNVEV (reference sequence). V lost 3 bases and J 1 base, leaving 13 bases between the germline ends. This CDR3 spans 15 amino acids. The CDR3: CASSFGSGASYEQYF. The DNA of the CDR3 is TGTGCCAGCAGTTTTGGGTCAGGCGCGTCCTACGAGCAGTACTTC.

This CDR3 is CASSSDLGTNYEQYF. The CDR3 region has the DNA TGTGCCAGCAGCTCCGATCTAGGGACCAACTACGAGCAGTACTTC. The V gene is TRBV5-6, the J gene TRBJ2-7, with D perhaps matching TRBD1 or TRBD2 (5 bases each). From germline, CDR1 is SGHDT and CDR2 YYEEEE. The CDR3 is 15 residues long. The V end was cut by 3 bases, the J end by 3 bases, with 16 bases between.

The chain has TRBV7-9 and TRBJ2-6; TRBD1 agrees at 9 bases. CDR3 size: 17 residues. V was pared by 5 bases and J by 2 bases, with 7 bases of the junction left unmatched. Germline V gene sequence: CDR1 SEHNR, CDR2 FQNEAQ (reference sequence). This CDR3 is CASSPGTGSTGANVLTF. In DNA, the CDR3 is TGTGCCAGCAGCCCAGGGACAGGGTCCACTGGGGCCAACGTCCTGACTTTC.

The rearrangement uses TRBV11-2 and TRBJ2-7; 11 bases map to TRBD1. J lost 4 bases, V lost 3 bases, and 8 bases had no gene match. Germline-derived CDR1 and CDR2 are SGHAT and FQNNGV. The CDR3 has 16 residues. As DNA, the CDR3 is TGTGCCAGCAGCTTTTCGAGGACAGGGGGCGGGTACGAGCAGTACTTC. Translated, it gives CASSFSRTGGGYEQYF.

CDR3 loop: CASSLATGGPSYEQYF. CDR3 in DNA: TGCGCCAGCAGCTTGGCGACAGGGGGCCCCTCCTACGAGCAGTACTTC. V gene TRBV5-1 combines with J gene TRBJ2-7; 10 bases are shared with TRBD1. J was trimmed by 0 bases and V by 0 bases; bases with no gene match: 3. This CDR3 contains 16 residues. Germline CDR1 SGHRS, CDR2 YFSETQ.

This chain links TRBV9 with TRBJ2-5, with TRBD1 as a possible D gene (7 bases). Trimming shortened V by 3 bases and J by 1 base, and 19 bases separated the two germline ends. Germline CDR1 is SGDLS and CDR2 is YYNGEE. The CDR3 has 17 amino acids. The CDR3 protein is CASSAGGTGVIQETQYF. The CDR3 DNA sequence: TGTGCCAGCAGCGCCGGGGGTACAGGGGTCATCCAAGAGACCCAGTACTTC.

The rearrangement uses TRBV7-9 and TRBJ2-3, with D uncertain. Deletions cut 5 bases from V and 6 bases from J, with 9 bases between. Per germline, CDR1 SEHNR and CDR2 FQNEAQ (reference sequence). The CDR3 is made up of 12 amino acids. The CDR3 is CASSKPWDTQYF. For the CDR3, the DNA is TGTGCCAGCAGCAAGCCCTGGGATACGCAGTATTTT.